Shown below are 14 T cell receptor beta chains from a single sample sequenced in a study of T cells expressing NK-cell markers. TCRdb derives one entry per CDR3 protein from the 5' RACE reads, leaving out DNA. The repertoire table contains hundreds of thousands of distinct CDR3 sequences. Specimen: blood T cells: a sorted CD56 or NKG2C T cell subset, CD4+ or CD8+ T cells, or bulk PBMC T cells (not recorded which). These TCRs come from a woman between 18 and 69 years old in good health.

The chain employs TRBV18 and TRBJ1-4; TCRdb's D call of TRBD1 is untestable without DNA. Germline V gene data show CDR1 as KGHSH and CDR2 as LQKENI. CDR3 size: 15 residues. The CDR3 loop reads CASSPDRGKNEKLFF.

The chain employs TRBV27 and TRBJ1-1. This CDR3 spans 14 amino acids. Germline V gene data show CDR1 as MNHEY and CDR2 as SMNVEV (reference sequence). CDR3 sequence: CASKAALINTEAFF.

This chain joins TRBV6-2 or TRBV6-3 and TRBJ1-5; no DNA is available, so the TRBD1 call from TCRdb remains unchecked. This CDR3 is built from 14 residues. Germline V CDR1 and CDR2: MNHEY, SVGEGT. The CDR3: CASTPRWGLQPQHF.

The genes are TRBV25-1 and TRBJ1-1; TCRdb's assignment of TRBD1 cannot be checked, as there is no DNA. The CDR3 spans 14 residues. CDR1 is MGHDK, CDR2 SYGVNS, per germline. CDR3 loop: CASSDRGGNTEAFF.

The chain combines TRBV28 with TRBJ1-5; TCRdb's D call, TRBD1, is unchecked because there is no DNA. CDR1 is MDHEN, CDR2 SYDVKM, per germline. The CDR3 runs 16 residues. The CDR3 loop reads CASSFPYLDTHQPQHF.

The gene calls are TRBV5-1 and TRBJ2-2; the TRBD2 assignment by TCRdb is unverifiable without DNA. This CDR3 spans 15 amino acids. Germline-derived CDR1 and CDR2 are SGHRS and YFSETQ. CDR3 protein: CASGRTSGNTGELFF. The whole variable domain, remainder taken from reference TRBV5-1 and TRBJ2-2, is KAGVTQTPRYLIKTRGQQVTLSCSPISGHRSVSWYQQTPGQGLQFLFEYFSETQRNKGNFPGRFSGRQFSNSRSEMNVSTLELGDSALYLCASGRTSGNTGELFFGEGSRLTVL.

This chain links TRBV28 with TRBJ2-5; TCRdb gives TRBD1 as the D gene, but with no DNA this cannot be confirmed. Germline V CDR1 and CDR2: MDHEN, SYDVKM. The length of the CDR3 is 15 residues. CDR3 region: CASSPQFGAQETQYF.

The rearrangement joins TRBV7-2 to TRBJ2-5; TCRdb lists TRBD2, though no DNA is available to test this call. CDR1 and CDR2 (germline): SGHTA, FQGNSA. This CDR3 comprises 16 residues. The CDR3 region is CASSLSPLAGGETQYF.

The V gene is TRBV11-2, the J gene TRBJ2-3; the TRBD1 assignment by TCRdb is unverifiable without DNA. This CDR3 has 18 residues. The V gene's germline CDR1 is SGHAT and CDR2 FQNNGV. CDR3 amino acids: CASSSDGQGYASTDTQYF.

The CDR3 loop reads CASSSKTSGGYTGELFF. The chain couples TRBV5-4 to TRBJ2-2; TCRdb names TRBD2, which stays unverified in the absence of DNA. CDR1 is SGHNT, CDR2 YYREEE, per germline (reference sequence). The CDR3 covers 17 residues. The full variable domain, its missing parts supplied by reference TRBV5-4 and TRBJ2-2, is ETGVTQSPTHLIKTRGQQVTLRCSSQSGHNTVSWYQQALGQGPQFIFQYYREEENGRGNFPPRFSGLQFPNYSSELNVNALELDDSALYLCASSSKTSGGYTGELFFGEGSRLTVL.

The V and J genes are TRBV5-4 and TRBJ1-1. Germline values: CDR1 SGHNT, CDR2 YYREEE (reference sequence). The CDR3 runs 13 residues. The CDR3 protein is CASSLRQTLEAFF. Full variable domain (outside the CDR3, taken from reference TRBV5-4 and TRBJ1-1): ETGVTQSPTHLIKTRGQQVTLRCSSQSGHNTVSWYQQALGQGPQFIFQYYREEENGRGNFPPRFSGLQFPNYSSELNVNALELDDSALYLCASSLRQTLEAFFGQGTRLTVV.

The chain employs TRBV29-1 and TRBJ1-2. The germline gives CDR1 SQVTM, CDR2 ANQGSEA. The CDR3 extends over 13 amino acids. The CDR3 loop reads CSVERLLGYGYTF.

This chain uses TRBV30 with TRBJ1-6; there is no DNA to check the TCRdb D call of TRBD1. The germline gives CDR1 GTSNPN, CDR2 SVGIG (reference sequence). This CDR3 has 14 amino acids. CDR3 loop: CAWKIPRGDSPLHF.

The genes are TRBV4-3 and TRBJ2-7. Germline lookup yields CDR1 LGHNA and CDR2 YSLEER. The CDR3 covers 15 residues. Here the CDR3 reads CASSQARSDPYEQYF.